Listed below are T cell receptor beta chains from one sample, sequenced in a study of T cell changes during pregnancy in multiple sclerosis. Clones were read by immunoSEQ multiplex PCR, and TCRdb kept only the in-frame ones, dropping some. The repertoire holds about 70,000 clones, over 80% seen once, with approximately 3% in the top ten. The input for sequencing was CD8+ T cells from peripheral blood mononuclear cells, taken in the third trimester of pregnancy. These receptors were obtained from a female donor in good health, enrolled as a control in a pregnancy study. CDR3s include the opening cysteine and the closing phenylalanine or tryptophan.

V gene: TRBV19; J gene: TRBJ2-3; CDR3 protein: CASTQIAGRSDTQYF
V gene: TRBV4-1; J gene: TRBJ2-1; CDR3 protein: CASSQGPLAGGQSSYNEQFF
V gene: TRBV5-1; J gene: TRBJ1-4; CDR3 protein: CASSSQALTGGVGKLFF
V gene: TRBV9; J gene: TRBJ2-2; CDR3 protein: CASSVLQGAAGTGELFF
V gene: TRBV7-9; J gene: TRBJ2-1; CDR3 protein: CASSGTSGGISYNEQFF
V gene: TRBV27; J gene: TRBJ1-1; CDR3 protein: CASSAGTKNTEAFF
V gene: TRBV30; J gene: TRBJ2-7; CDR3 protein: CAWSVLAYEQYF
V gene: TRBV6-5; J gene: TRBJ1-1; CDR3 protein: CASSYSNTDMNTEAFF
V gene: TRBV11-3; J gene: TRBJ2-3; CDR3 protein: CASSLVRGGTDTQYF
V gene: TRBV7-2; J gene: TRBJ1-1; CDR3 protein: CASSFGLQNTEAFF
V gene: TRBV6-5; J gene: TRBJ2-5; CDR3 protein: CASRAHGSQETQYF
V gene: TRBV27; J gene: TRBJ2-3; CDR3 protein: CASSTLPDTQYF
V gene: TRBV5-5; J gene: TRBJ1-1; CDR3 protein: CASSGAGQNTEAFF
V gene: TRBV27; J gene: TRBJ2-5; CDR3 protein: CASTSPGSQETQYF
V gene: TRBV4-3; J gene: TRBJ2-2; CDR3 protein: CASSQDRVPVAAGELFF
V gene: TRBV7-9; J gene: TRBJ1-5; CDR3 protein: CASSSTQGSQPQHF
V gene: TRBV30; J gene: TRBJ2-2; CDR3 protein: CAWQTGELFF
V gene: TRBV2; J gene: TRBJ2-7; CDR3 protein: CASRDRVITYEQYF
V gene: TRBV5-4; J gene: TRBJ1-2; CDR3 protein: CASSSGGDYGYTF
V gene: TRBV6-1; J gene: TRBJ2-7; CDR3 protein: CASRGSDRSSYEQYF
V gene: TRBV15; J gene: TRBJ2-1; CDR3 protein: CATSNYRGSNEQFF
V gene: TRBV5-5; J gene: TRBJ1-2; CDR3 protein: CASSLDYLGGSGYTF
V gene: TRBV29-1; J gene: TRBJ1-3; CDR3 protein: CSVVTVSGNTIYF
V gene: TRBV2; J gene: TRBJ1-5; CDR3 protein: CASREDGPNGNQPQHF
V gene: TRBV7-6; J gene: TRBJ1-4; CDR3 protein: CASSVEGGASNEKLFF
V gene: TRBV2; J gene: TRBJ2-7; CDR3 protein: CASSGRELSYEQYF
V gene: TRBV7-9; J gene: TRBJ1-5; CDR3 protein: CASSRTGISNQPQHF
V gene: TRBV4-3; J gene: TRBJ1-1; CDR3 protein: CASSQGTGTPNTEAFF
V gene: TRBV5-1; J gene: TRBJ2-2; CDR3 protein: CASSPNQTGFITGELFF
V gene: TRBV4-2; J gene: TRBJ1-4; CDR3 protein: CASSQGLDRVQPATNEKLFF
V gene: TRBV14; J gene: TRBJ2-7; CDR3 protein: CASSLHLGLFGEQYF
V gene: TRBV4-3; J gene: TRBJ2-2; CDR3 protein: CASTPGTGVFGELFF
V gene: TRBV5-5; J gene: TRBJ1-4; CDR3 protein: CASSFYDRAIEKLFF
V gene: TRBV9; J gene: TRBJ1-1; CDR3 protein: CASSPRQLNTEAFF
V gene: TRBV7-2; J gene: TRBJ1-1; CDR3 protein: CASSFGALMGTEAFF
V gene: TRBV18; J gene: TRBJ1-5; CDR3 protein: CASSRLLQDGNQPQHF
V gene: TRBV25-1; J gene: TRBJ1-2; CDR3 protein: CASSDPGGSYGYTF
V gene: TRBV18; J gene: TRBJ1-4; CDR3 protein: CASSPRDSTNEKLFF
V gene: TRBV28; J gene: TRBJ1-4; CDR3 protein: CASTGEEAEATNEKLFF
V gene: TRBV27; J gene: TRBJ2-5; CDR3 protein: CASSLFTDTQETQYF